The clone carrying this T cell receptor beta chain was seen repeatedly, ten times or more. This specimen belongs to a study of early T cells in non-severe SARS-CoV-2 infection. The V and J ends lost 2 bases and 6 bases respectively, with 7 bases between them. There are 12 residues in the CDR3. Germline V lookup: CDR1 KGHDR, CDR2 SFDVKD. The TCR library protocol attached unique molecular identifiers to the individual cDNA molecules. TCRdb independently ran MiXCR on the 5' RACE reads; one entry per CDR3 protein. In the table there are more than 25,000 distinct CDR3 sequences, over 4.5% of which are singletons.

Here the sequenced sample was whole blood, taken at baseline. J is TRBJ2-7 and V is TRBV24-1, with D uncertain. This clonotype originated in an adult who was a healthcare worker with PCR-confirmed SARS-CoV-2 infection or an uninfected control (not recorded which). The CDR3 nucleotides read TGTGCCACCAGTGATTCCGTAGGCGAGCAGTACTTC. Its translation: CATSDSVGEQYF.